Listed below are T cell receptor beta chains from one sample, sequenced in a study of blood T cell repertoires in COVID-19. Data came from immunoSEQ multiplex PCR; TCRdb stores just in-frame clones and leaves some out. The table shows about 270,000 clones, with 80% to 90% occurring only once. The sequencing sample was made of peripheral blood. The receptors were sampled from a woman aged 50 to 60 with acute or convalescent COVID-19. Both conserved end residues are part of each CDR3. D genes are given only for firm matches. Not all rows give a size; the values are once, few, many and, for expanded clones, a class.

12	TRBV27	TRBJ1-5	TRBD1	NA	CASRTGDGPQHF	TGTGCCAGCAGGACAGGGGACGGGCCCCAGCATTTT
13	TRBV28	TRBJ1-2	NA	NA	CASSPGQFYGYTF	TGTGCCAGCAGTCCTGGTCAGTTCTATGGCTACACCTTC
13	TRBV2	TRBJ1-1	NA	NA	CASRGTANTEAFF	TGTGCCAGCCGCGGTACGGCGAACACTGAAGCTTTCTTT
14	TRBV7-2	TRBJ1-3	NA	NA	CASSQQSSGNTIYF	TGTGCCAGCAGCCAACAGAGCTCTGGAAACACCATATATTTT
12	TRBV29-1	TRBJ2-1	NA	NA	CSVDEVYNEQFF	TGCAGCGTTGATGAGGTTTACAATGAGCAGTTCTTC
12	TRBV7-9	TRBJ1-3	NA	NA	CASSATADTIYF	TGTGCCAGCAGCGCGACTGCGGACACCATATATTTT
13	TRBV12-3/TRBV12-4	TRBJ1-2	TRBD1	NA	CASSPGGAHGYTF	TGTGCCAGCAGCCCAGGGGGCGCGCATGGCTACACCTTC
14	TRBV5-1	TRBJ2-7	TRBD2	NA	CASTAGTSGYEQYF	TGCGCCAGCACCGCCGGGACTAGCGGCTACGAGCAGTACTTC
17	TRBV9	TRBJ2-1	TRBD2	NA	CASSEPRSSGLYNEQFF	TGTGCCAGCAGTGAGCCTAGGTCTAGCGGGCTTTACAATGAGCAGTTCTTC
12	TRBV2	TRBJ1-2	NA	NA	CASRSDSDGYTF	TGTGCCAGCAGGTCCGACAGTGACGGCTACACCTTC
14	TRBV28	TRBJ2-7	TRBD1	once	CASSLEQGTYEQYF	TGTGCCAGCAGTTTAGAACAGGGGACCTACGAGCAGTACTTC
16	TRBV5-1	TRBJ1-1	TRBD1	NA	CASSRQTGGLNTEAFF	TGCGCCAGCAGCCGACAAACAGGGGGCCTGAACACTGAAGCTTTCTTT
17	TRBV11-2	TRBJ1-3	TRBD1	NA	CASSSPSVGGVGNTIYF	TGTGCCAGCAGCTCACCATCTGTAGGGGGCGTTGGAAACACCATATATTTT
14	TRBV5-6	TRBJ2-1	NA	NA	CASSLMAGYNEQFF	TGTGCCAGCAGCTTGATGGCGGGGTATAATGAGCAGTTCTTC
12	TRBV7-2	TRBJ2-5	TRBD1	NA	CASSPTGTEAYF	TGTGCCAGCAGCCCCACTGGGACAGAAGCTTACTTC
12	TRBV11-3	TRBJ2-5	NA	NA	CASSTGLGTQYF	TGTGCCAGCAGCACAGGGCTAGGGACCCAGTACTTC
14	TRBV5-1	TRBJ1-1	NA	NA	CASSLDFMNTEAFF	TGCGCCAGCAGCTTAGACTTCATGAACACTGAAGCTTTCTTT
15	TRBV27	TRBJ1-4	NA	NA	CASGPLGATNEKLFF	TGTGCCAGCGGCCCTCTCGGAGCAACTAATGAAAAACTGTTTTTT
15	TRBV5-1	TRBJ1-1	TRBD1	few	CASNKGTGGNTEAFF	TGCGCCAGCAATAAGGGGACAGGGGGGAACACTGAAGCTTTCTTT
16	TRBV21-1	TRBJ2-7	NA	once	CASSKVETGGPLEQYF	TGTGCCAGCAGCAAAGTTGAGACAGGGGGCCCTCTGGAGCAGTACTTC
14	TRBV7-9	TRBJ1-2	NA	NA	CASSLIAGIDGYTF	TGTGCCAGCAGCTTGATTGCCGGGATCGATGGCTACACCTTC
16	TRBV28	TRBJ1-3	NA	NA	CASSHGGGISGNTIYF	TGTGCCAGCAGTCATGGGGGGGGGATAAGTGGAAACACCATATATTTT
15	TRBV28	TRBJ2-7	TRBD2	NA	CASIGLAGVGGEQYF	TGTGCCAGCATCGGACTAGCGGGAGTCGGGGGCGAGCAGTACTTC
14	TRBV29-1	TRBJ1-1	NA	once	CSVGAQGLGSEAFF	TGCAGCGTTGGCGCGCAGGGTTTGGGTAGTGAAGCTTTCTTT
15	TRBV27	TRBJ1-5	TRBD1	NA	CASSPDRGSNQPQHF	TGTGCCAGCAGTCCCGACAGGGGAAGCAATCAGCCCCAGCATTTT
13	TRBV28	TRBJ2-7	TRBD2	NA	CASSLSLRGGQYF	TGTGCCAGCAGTTTAAGTCTTCGGGGGGGGCAGTACTTC
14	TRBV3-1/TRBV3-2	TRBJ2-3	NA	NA	CASSQNGVEDTQYF	TGTGCCAGCAGCCAAAACGGGGTCGAGGATACGCAGTATTTT
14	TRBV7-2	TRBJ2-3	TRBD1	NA	CASSLDRGADTQYF	TGTGCCAGCAGCTTGGACAGGGGAGCAGATACGCAGTATTTT
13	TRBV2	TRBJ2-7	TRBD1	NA	CASSGTGVYEQYF	TGTGCCAGCAGTGGGACAGGGGTCTACGAGCAGTACTTC
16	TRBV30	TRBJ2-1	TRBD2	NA	CAWSHRLAGLYNEQFF	TGTGCCTGGAGCCATCGACTAGCGGGACTTTACAATGAGCAGTTCTTC
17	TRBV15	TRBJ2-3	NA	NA	CATSRDRSGWGTDTQYF	TGTGCCACCAGCAGAGATAGATCAGGGTGGGGCACAGATACGCAGTATTTT
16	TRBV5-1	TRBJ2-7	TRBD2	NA	CASSLAHNSGSYEQYF	TGCGCCAGCAGCTTGGCCCATAATAGCGGGAGTTACGAGCAGTACTTC
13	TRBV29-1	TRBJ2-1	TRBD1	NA	CSVKQGARNEQFF	TGCAGCGTTAAACAGGGGGCGCGTAATGAGCAGTTCTTC
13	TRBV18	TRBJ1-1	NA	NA	CASSPGGHTEAFF	TGTGCCAGCTCACCAGGCGGCCACACTGAAGCTTTCTTT
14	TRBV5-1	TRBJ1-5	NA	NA	CASSLAGRDQPQHF	TGCGCCAGCAGCTTGGCGGGGAGGGATCAGCCCCAGCATTTT
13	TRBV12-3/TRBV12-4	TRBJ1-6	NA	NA	CASSLEPNSPLHF	TGTGCCAGCAGTTTGGAGCCCAATTCACCCCTCCACTTT
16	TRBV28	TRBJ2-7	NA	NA	CASSFDIAELTYEQYF	TGTGCCAGCAGTTTTGATATAGCGGAGCTAACCTACGAGCAGTACTTC
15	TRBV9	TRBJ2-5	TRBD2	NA	CASSYQGTTKETQYF	TGTGCCAGCAGCTATCAAGGGACTACCAAAGAGACCCAGTACTTC
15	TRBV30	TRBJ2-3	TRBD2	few	CAWGTSGSGTDTQYF	TGTGCCTGGGGGACTAGCGGGAGTGGTACAGATACGCAGTATTTT
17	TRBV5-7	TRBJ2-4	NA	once	CASSLRHHWDIINIQYF	TGTGCCAGCAGCTTGCGACACCACTGGGACATTATAAACATTCAGTACTTC
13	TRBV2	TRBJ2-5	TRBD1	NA	CASSRDRGKTQYF	TGTGCCAGCAGTAGAGACAGGGGGAAGACCCAGTACTTC
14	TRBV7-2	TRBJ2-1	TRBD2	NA	CASSQTGTSAEQFF	TGTGCCAGCAGCCAGACCGGGACTAGCGCTGAGCAGTTCTTC
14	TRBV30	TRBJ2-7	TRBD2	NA	CAWRASGSFYEQYF	TGTGCCTGGAGGGCTAGCGGGAGTTTCTACGAGCAGTACTTC
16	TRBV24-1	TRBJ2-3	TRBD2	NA	CATSDTGTSETDTQYF	TGTGCCACCAGTGATACCGGGACTAGCGAAACAGATACGCAGTATTTT
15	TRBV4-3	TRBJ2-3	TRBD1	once	CASSQRDRGTDTQYF	TGCGCCAGCAGCCAGCGGGACAGGGGCACAGATACGCAGTATTTT
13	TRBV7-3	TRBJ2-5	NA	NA	CASSLTGGETQYF	TGTGCCAGCAGCTTAACGGGGGGAGAGACCCAGTACTTC
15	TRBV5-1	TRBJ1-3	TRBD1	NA	CASSLEQGAGNTIYF	TGCGCCAGCAGCTTGGAACAGGGGGCTGGAAACACCATATATTTT
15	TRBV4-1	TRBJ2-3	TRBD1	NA	CASSQEGSQGVTQYF	TGCGCCAGCAGCCAAGAAGGCTCCCAGGGGGTTACGCAGTATTTT
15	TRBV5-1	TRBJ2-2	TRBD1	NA	CASSSGTVYTGELFF	TGCGCCAGCAGCTCCGGGACAGTGTACACCGGGGAGCTGTTTTTT
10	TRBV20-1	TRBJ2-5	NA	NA	CSAPEETQYF	TGCAGTGCTCCTGAGGAGACCCAGTACTTC